This entry is about one TCR beta chain. Antigen: not known. The data were taken from a study of OX40 agonist ivuxolimab in advanced cancers. Study context: Every 2 weeks, ivuxolimab was infused into the patients intravenously at between 0.01 and 10 mg/kg.

The study, taken as a whole, reports: Among T cells, CD8+ cells averaged more expanded clones than CD4+ cells.

Assay used: immunoSEQ multiplex PCR; TCRdb lists only in-frame clones, some missing. The table includes around 26,000 clones, around 90% detected once. The sequence was obtained from an adult with an advanced solid tumor such as melanoma, head and neck, liver or kidney cancer. This specimen consisted of CD4+ or CD8+ T cells sorted from blood, obtained in a trial of the OX40 agonist ivuxolimab.

The chain's CDR3 is CASSTGSGTEAFF. CDR3 in DNA: TGTGCCAGCAGCACCGGGTCGGGCACTGAAGCTTTCTTT. The chain combines TRBV9 with TRBJ1-1, with D unclear. Trimming took off 4 bases at V and 4 bases at J, with 11 bases between the two ends. The CDR3 sequence is 13 residues long. Germline V gene data show CDR1 as SGDLS and CDR2 as YYNGEE.